This T cell receptor (beta chain) emerged from a study of T cells after yellow fever vaccination. Study-level background: The SMART-Seq v4 Ultra Low Input method served to prepare the low-cell-number fractions. Study results and caveats: At 96% for CD4 and approximately 88% for CD8, most primary-vaccination clones showed up again after the booster.

TCR cDNA, made by 5'RACE template switching, carried an added universal primer site and UMIs. TCRdb reanalysed the 5' RACE reads using MiXCR and keeps one entry per CDR3 protein. The table shows under 150,000 distinct CDR3 sequences, with roughly 15% occurring only once. Notes on this clonotype: Antigen specificity is unknown.

The source of this sequence is a man in his late teens or twenties who received the YFV17D yellow fever vaccine. The sequenced sample was CD8+ T cells sorted from PBMCs, obtained 5 days after the yellow fever booster vaccination.

The CDR3 reads CASSYSRVTQPQHF. The CDR3 nucleotides read TGTGCCAGCAGTTACTCGCGGGTAACGCAGCCCCAGCATTTT. The genes are TRBV6-5 and TRBJ1-5; D gene uncertain. CDR1 and CDR2 (germline): MNHEY, SVGAGI. V shed 0 bases and J shed 7 bases, with 10 bases lying between them. The CDR3 loop spans 14 amino acids.